This T cell receptor beta chain came from a study of siplizumab effects on memory and regulatory T cells. The length of the CDR3 is 11 residues. With 6 bases removed from V and 5 bases from J, the gap between germline ends came to 10 bases. Germline V gene sequence: CDR1 DFQATT, CDR2 SNEGSKA (reference sequence). Some clones are missing from TCRdb's copy, which holds only in-frame ones; the method was immunoSEQ multiplex PCR. The profile shows over 100,000 clones, 85% to 95% of them singletons. This clone was found a few times. Its antigen is as yet unknown. Overall study results and limits: Among alloreactive clones, only a minor fraction mapped to unstimulated subsets. The average Treg-derived proportion among mappable alloreactive CD4+ clones was roughly 70% with siplizumab versus under 35% in controls. Siplizumab produced a significant drop in alloreactive sequences attributable to unstimulated CD4+ memory cells. Naive T cells looked more diverse than memory cells and looked like major alloresponse contributors.

Sequenced material: non-Treg CD4+ T cells sorted from blood. This receptor was taken from a human donor in good health. This chain uses TRBV20-1 with TRBJ1-1; possibly TRBD1 for D (5 bases). CDR3 region: CSALRTTEAFF. The DNA of the CDR3 is TGCAGTGCCCTGAGGACAACTGAAGCTTTCTTT.